This T cell receptor (beta chain) came from a study of identical twins. The CDR3 has 15 amino acids. Germline V gene sequence: CDR1 LNHNV, CDR2 YYDKDF (reference sequence). Trimming removed 0 bases at V and 8 bases at J, with 14 bases between. TCRdb re-called the 5' RACE reads through MiXCR, storing one row per CDR3 protein. The sample carries some 660,000 distinct CDR3 sequences, about 9.4% recorded once. Study results and limitations: Models predicted less out-of-frame TCR alpha sharing in monozygotic twins than was found. There were fewer insertions in abundant cord blood beta clonotypes, but memory repertoires showed no such pattern.

On this clonotype itself: The antigen is not known.

This sample was also put to use in a study of yellow fever vaccine responses in identical twins. This second study says: Reportedly, twins showed a vaccine T cell response that looked partly convergent and partly personalized.

Sample: PBMCs. The chain has TRBV15 and TRBJ2-1; D call uncertain. The TCR comes from a woman aged 18-35 years in good health. The CDR3 loop is CATSRDGMSGHEQFF. CDR3 in DNA: TGTGCCACCAGCAGAGATGGTATGTCGGGTCATGAGCAGTTCTTC.